These 3 T cell receptor beta chains came from one sample sequenced in a study of T cell responses to AZD1222 COVID-19 vaccine. Assay used: immunoSEQ multiplex PCR; TCRdb lists only in-frame clones, some missing. The table shows around 100,000 clones, with around 87% occurring only once. This sample comprised peripheral blood, obtained on day 0 of AZD1222 vaccination. These receptors came from an adult in good health.

J is TRBJ2-7 and V is TRBV7-9, with a tentative D call TRBD1 (6 bases). Trimming removed 2 bases at V and 3 bases at J, with 14 bases between. The CDR3 has 15 residues. Germline assignment: CDR1 SEHNR and CDR2 FQNEAQ (reference sequence). In nucleotides, the CDR3 is TGTGCCAGCAGCTTAACAGGGAGTGCCGACTACGAGCAGTACTTC. Its protein is CASSLTGSADYEQYF.

The chain uses TRBV21-1 and TRBJ2-1; the D segment call TRBD2 is taken from the table without a DNA check. TRBV21-1 is termed a pseudogene. The CDR3 consists of 13 residues. The CDR3 loop reads CASSGSSYNEQFF. CDR3 in DNA: TGTGCCAGCAGCGGGAGCTCCTACAATGAGCAGTTCTTC.

This clone appeared a few times. The V call is TRBV10-3, the J call TRBJ2-7; 8 positions agree with TRBD2. The J segment lost 7 bases and the V segment lost 8 bases, leaving 16 bases of the junction unmatched. The germline CDR1 and CDR2 sequences are ENHRY and SYGVKD. The CDR3 runs to 15 residues. The CDR3 loop is CAIRGLAGGSGEQYF. In DNA, the CDR3 is TGTGCCATCCGGGGGCTAGCGGGTGGGAGTGGGGAGCAGTACTTC.